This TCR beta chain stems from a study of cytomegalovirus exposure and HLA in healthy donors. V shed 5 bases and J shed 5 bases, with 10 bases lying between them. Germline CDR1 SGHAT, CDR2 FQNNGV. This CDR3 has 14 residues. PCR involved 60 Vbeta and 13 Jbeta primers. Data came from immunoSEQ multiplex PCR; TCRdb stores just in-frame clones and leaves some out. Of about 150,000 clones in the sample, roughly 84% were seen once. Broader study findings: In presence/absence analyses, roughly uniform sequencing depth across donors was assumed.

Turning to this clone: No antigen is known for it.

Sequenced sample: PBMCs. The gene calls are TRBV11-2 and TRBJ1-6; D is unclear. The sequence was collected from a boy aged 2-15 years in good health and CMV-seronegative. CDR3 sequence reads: CASSLGVNNSPLHF. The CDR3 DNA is TGTGCCAGCAGCCTCGGGGTCAATAATTCACCCCTCCACTTT.